One sample yielded the 12 T cell receptor beta chains listed below, sequenced in a study of CD8 T cells in Susac syndrome. The RNA, roughly 0.5 to 1 ug, was put through reverse transcription using random hexamers. TCRdb used MiXCR to reprocess the immunoSEQ multiplex PCR reads, holding one entry per CDR3 protein. The sample holds 150,000 or so distinct CDR3 sequences; approximately 94% are singletons and the top ten take about 0.086%. The source material was CD4+ T cells from PBMCs. The receptors stem from a human donor with multiple sclerosis.

The chain combines TRBV6-2 or TRBV6-3 with TRBJ2-7; 11 nucleotides align to TRBD2. Trimming took 3 bases from V and 3 from J; bases not matched to a gene: 4. The germline V gene encodes CDR1 MNHEY and CDR2 SVGEGT. The CDR3 has 15 residues. The CDR3 DNA reads as TGTGCCAGCAGTTATATGGGACTAGCGGACTACGAGCAGTACTTC. It translates to CASSYMGLADYEQYF.

The chain carries TRBV6-4 and TRBJ2-4; 12 nucleotides align to TRBD1. The junction had 4 bases not matched to a gene; V was cut back by 11 bases and J by 2 bases. The CDR3 totals 14 residues. Germline V gene lookup returns CDR1 MRHNA and CDR2 SNTAGT. The CDR3 loop is CAGGQGASKNIQYF. The CDR3 DNA sequence: TGTGCCGGGGGACAGGGGGCTTCCAAAAACATTCAGTACTTC.

This clonotype was seen once. DNA for the CDR3: TGTGCCAGCGGCCGGGACAGGGGCGGCACGCAGTATTTT. It specifies CASGRDRGGTQYF. This rearrangement joins TRBV25-1 to TRBJ2-3; the match to TRBD1 covers 10 bases. The germline V gene encodes CDR1 MGHDK and CDR2 SYGVNS. The CDR3 contains 13 residues. Trimming took 8 bases from V and 9 from J; bases not matched to a gene: 8.

This chain joins TRBV20-1 and TRBJ1-3; no clear D gene. The CDR3 runs 13 residues. The V gene's germline CDR1 is DFQATT and CDR2 SNEGSKA (reference sequence). V lost 5 bases to trimming and J lost 0 bases, with 8 bases between them. CDR3 bases: TGCAGTGCTCAGGCCAACTCTGGAAACACCATATATTTT. Amino acid sequence: CSAQANSGNTIYF.

This chain connects TRBV7-9 to TRBJ2-5; D uncertain. The germline V and J ends were trimmed by 0 bases and 5 bases, with 10 bases remaining between them. CDR1 is SEHNR and CDR2 is FQNEAQ in the germline V gene (reference sequence). The CDR3 spans 14 residues. CDR3: CASSLAARAETQYF. The DNA for the CDR3 is TGTGCCAGCAGCTTAGCAGCCCGGGCCGAGACCCAGTACTTC. The complete variable domain, with remaining parts taken from reference TRBV7-9 and TRBJ2-5, reads DTGVSQNPRHKITKRGQNVTFRCDPISEHNRLYWYRQTLGQGPEFLTYFQNEAQLEKSRLLSDRFSAERPKGSFSTLEIQRTEQGDSAMYLCASSLAARAETQYFGPGTRLLVL.

The gene calls are TRBV20-1 and TRBJ2-2, with D unclear. CDR1 is DFQATT, CDR2 SNEGSKA, per germline (reference sequence). This CDR3 contains 14 residues. The V end lost 3 bases, the J end lost 3 bases, and 11 bases lay between the germline ends. The CDR3 sequence is CSASTGTDTGELFF. The CDR3 DNA reads as TGCAGTGCTAGTACCGGAACCGACACCGGGGAGCTGTTTTTT.

The chain employs TRBV18 and TRBJ2-7; the D gene is possibly TRBD2 (6 bases). The length of the CDR3 is 14 residues. CDR1 KGHSH and CDR2 LQKENI come from the germline V gene. The ends were cut back, 3 bases at V and 0 bases at J, with 9 bases in the middle. The CDR3 reads CASSPGGNSYEQYF. The CDR3 DNA reads as TGTGCCAGCTCACCCGGAGGGAACTCCTACGAGCAGTACTTC.

This clonotype was found once. The rearrangement joins TRBV12-3 or TRBV12-4 to TRBJ1-5, with D maybe TRBD1 (6 bases). The CDR3 has 13 amino acids. Trimming stripped 5 bases from V and 6 bases from J, with 11 bases between. The CDR3 coding sequence is TGTGCCAGCAGTGACAGGCGGGTTCAGCCCCAGCATTTT. This encodes CASSDRRVQPQHF.

This chain connects TRBV6-6 to TRBJ2-2; maybe TRBD1 (7 bases). Between the trimmed V and J ends, which lost 2 bases and 4 bases, there was a span of 11 bases. The CDR3 totals 15 residues. Germline CDR1 and CDR2: MNHNY and SVGAGI (reference sequence). CDR3 amino acids: CASSYGQGGTGELFF. Here the CDR3 DNA reads TGTGCCAGCAGTTACGGGCAGGGGGGCACCGGGGAGCTGTTTTTT.

The V and J genes are TRBV9 and TRBJ2-1; 9 nucleotides line up with TRBD1. The V gene end was trimmed by 3 bases and the J gene end by 3 bases; junction bases not matched to a gene: 4. In germline, CDR1 is SGDLS, CDR2 YYNGEE. There are 15 residues in the CDR3. CDR3 sequence reads: CASSAGTGNYNEQFF. The DNA of the CDR3 is TGTGCCAGCAGCGCGGGGACAGGGAACTACAATGAGCAGTTCTTC.

The rearrangement links TRBV6-5 to TRBJ1-5; no definite D call. V gave up 6 bases and J gave up 2 bases, with 8 bases separating them. The CDR3 loop spans 13 amino acids. Germline CDR1 and CDR2: MNHEY and SVGAGI. Here the CDR3 reads CASRKGGNQPQHF. DNA of the CDR3: TGTGCCAGCAGAAAAGGTGGCAATCAGCCCCAGCATTTT.

This clonotype appeared once. The chain is built from TRBV23-1 and TRBJ2-7; perhaps TRBD1 as D (6 bases). TRBV23-1 is an ORF; its function is uncertain. This CDR3 region has 13 residues. Deletions cut 6 bases from V and 2 bases from J, with 11 bases between. The CDR3 reads CASRQQGPYEQYF. The DNA for the CDR3 is TGCGCCAGCAGGCAACAGGGACCCTACGAGCAGTACTTC.